Below, 17 T cell receptor beta chains from the same sample are listed, as sequenced in a study of cytomegalovirus exposure and HLA in healthy donors. Primers included in the PCR were 60 Vbeta and 13 Jbeta primers. Assay: immunoSEQ multiplex PCR; the TCRdb copy retains only in-frame clones and omits some. This sample has about 150,000 clones, with roughly 80% found just once. The material sequenced was PBMCs. All receptors derive from a man aged 18 to 29 in good health and CMV-seropositive.

The chain uses TRBV6-5 and TRBJ1-5, with 9 bases matching TRBD1. Germline V gene sequence: CDR1 MNHEY, CDR2 SVGAGI. CDR3 size: 15 residues. V gave up 6 bases and J gave up 2 bases; unmatched junction bases: 5. The CDR3 reads CASSQDRGGNQPQHF. DNA of the CDR3: TGTGCCAGCAGCCAGGACAGGGGAGGCAATCAGCCCCAGCATTTT.

The sample holds one count of this clone. Written as DNA, the CDR3 is TGCGCCAGCAGTGAGACGGCGGGAGGTTCCCTACCGGTCGAGCAGTACTTC. It is translated as CASSETAGGSLPVEQYF. The chain uses TRBV10-2 and TRBJ2-7; 8 positions match TRBD2. There are 17 residues in the CDR3. V was pared by 2 bases and J by 6 bases, with 15 bases of the junction left unmatched. CDR1 is WSHSY and CDR2 is SAAADI in the germline V gene.

Only a few counts were recorded for this clone. The V and J genes are TRBV11-2 and TRBJ1-4; 7 bases are a match to TRBD1. Germline V gene data show CDR1 as SGHAT and CDR2 as FQNNGV. This CDR3 spans 16 amino acids. V was clipped by 1 base and J by 0 bases; unmatched bases: 2. This CDR3 is CASSLVTGATNEKLFF. The CDR3 bases are TGTGCCAGCAGCTTAGTTACAGGGGCAACTAATGAAAAACTGTTTTTT.

The chain couples TRBV4-1 to TRBJ1-1; a possible D gene is TRBD1 (5 bases). This CDR3 spans 15 amino acids. Germline V CDR1 and CDR2: MGHRA, YSYEKL. V lost 3 bases, J lost 1 base, and 12 bases lay in between. The CDR3 spells CASSHVTGPNTEAFF. CDR3 sequence (DNA): TGCGCCAGCAGCCACGTTACAGGCCCGAACACTGAAGCTTTCTTT.

The chain is built from TRBV28 and TRBJ1-2; possibly TRBD1 for D (5 bases). The length of the CDR3 is 14 residues. Trimming pared 10 bases from V and 8 bases from J, leaving 23 bases between. Germline lookup yields CDR1 MDHEN and CDR2 SYDVKM. The CDR3 spells CATAPWDGSGGYTF. As DNA, the CDR3 is TGTGCCACCGCACCGTGGGACGGTAGCGGAGGCTACACCTTC.

The chain uses TRBV7-9 and TRBJ2-7; 7 nucleotides match TRBD1. The CDR3 length is 16 residues. Germline assignment: CDR1 SEHNR and CDR2 FQNEAQ (reference sequence). V lost 5 bases, J lost 6 bases, and 16 bases stayed unmatched. CDR3 amino acids: CASSQTTGASSGEQYF. In DNA, the CDR3 is TGTGCCAGCAGCCAAACAACAGGGGCCTCAAGTGGCGAGCAGTACTTC.

This clone came up a few times. The V call is TRBV6-5, the J call TRBJ2-5; 9 bases match TRBD2. TRBJ2-7 explains the end of the DNA better; the J call may be wrong. The CDR3 has 14 amino acids. From germline, CDR1 is MNHEY and CDR2 SVGAGI. The CDR3 spells CASRIGGGVYEQYF. The CDR3 DNA is TGTGCCAGCAGGATCGGCGGGGGGGTCTACGAGCAGTACTTC.

The rearrangement joins TRBV30 to TRBJ2-3; 11 nucleotides align to TRBD2. Germline CDR1 and CDR2: GTSNPN and SVGIG (reference sequence). CDR3 length equals 13 residues. V was pared by 7 bases and J by 6 bases, with 6 bases of the junction left unmatched. The CDR3 protein is CAYELAGVDTQYF. CDR3 DNA: TGTGCCTATGAACTAGCGGGAGTTGATACGCAGTATTTT.

The gene calls are TRBV11-2 and TRBJ1-4; D perhaps matches TRBD1 (5 bases). The CDR3 length is 15 residues. Germline V gene data show CDR1 as SGHAT and CDR2 as FQNNGV. Trimming cost V 5 bases and J 10 bases, with 20 bases left between them. The CDR3 is CASSPPGGRGGKLFF. CDR3 nucleotides: TGTGCCAGCAGCCCACCTGGAGGGCGGGGGGGAAAACTGTTTTTT.

V gene TRBV11-2 combines with J gene TRBJ2-3, with TRBD1 matching 9 bases. The V and J ends lost 5 bases and 5 bases, in that order; junction bases with no gene match: 8. The germline V gene encodes CDR1 SGHAT and CDR2 FQNNGV. The CDR3 is 15 amino acids. CDR3 protein: CASSPRGQGIDTQYF. In nucleotides, the CDR3 is TGTGCCAGCAGCCCCCGGGGACAGGGTATAGATACGCAGTATTTT. Full variable domain (remainder filled in from reference TRBV11-2 and TRBJ2-3): EAGVAQSPRYKIIEKRQSVAFWCNPISGHATLYWYQQILGQGPKLLIQFQNNGVVDDSQLPKDRFSAERLKGVDSTLKIQPAKLEDSAVYLCASSPRGQGIDTQYFGPGTRLTVL.

The rearrangement uses TRBV21-1 and TRBJ2-1; the table's D call, TRBD1, has no DNA check behind it. TRBV21-1 is marked as a pseudogene. The CDR3 covers 15 residues. CDR3 residues: CASSKEGTGYNEQFF. The DNA for the CDR3 is TGTGCCAGCAGCAAAGAGGGGACAGGCTACAATGAGCAGTTCTTC.

The CDR3 here is CASSLWTGAGANVLTF. DNA of the CDR3: TGTGCCAGCAGTCTCTGGACAGGGGCGGGGGCCAACGTCCTGACTTTC. The genes are TRBV27 and TRBJ2-6; 9 nucleotides line up with TRBD1. This CDR3 is built from 16 residues. The trim removed 5 bases at V and 4 bases at J, leaving 6 bases unmatched. In germline, CDR1 is MNHEY, CDR2 SMNVEV (reference sequence).

The chain uses TRBV7-2 and TRBJ2-5; D may be TRBD2 (6 bases). The CDR3 contains 14 residues. V was clipped by 5 bases and J by 5 bases, with 15 bases between them. Germline CDR1 and CDR2: SGHTA and FQGNSA. CDR3 residues: CASSIGLASETQYF. The CDR3 nucleotides are TGTGCCAGCAGCATCGGGCTAGCGTCGGAGACCCAGTACTTC.

The rearrangement uses TRBV7-8 and TRBJ2-7, with 10 bases aligning to TRBD1. The germline CDR1 and CDR2 sequences are SGHVS and FQNEAQ. CDR3 size: 14 residues. V was clipped by 7 bases and J by 4 bases; unmatched bases: 7. The CDR3 is CASTKDRGGYEQYF. The CDR3, as DNA: TGTGCCAGCACCAAGGACAGGGGGGGGTACGAGCAGTACTTC.

This clone appeared once. Here the CDR3 DNA reads TGTGCCAGCAGCCCGGGGGAGGGGGAACTCTCCTACAATGAGCAGTTCTTC. Its protein product is CASSPGEGELSYNEQFF. This chain links TRBV6-9 with TRBJ2-1, with D perhaps matching TRBD2 (7 bases). The CDR3 spans 17 residues. Deletions cut 6 bases from V and 0 bases from J, with 18 bases between. The germline CDR1 and CDR2 sequences are MNHGY and SVAAGI.

V usage is TRBV15 and J usage is TRBJ2-5, with D possibly being TRBD1 (6 bases). This CDR3 has 15 amino acids. V was shortened by 0 bases and J by 7 bases, with 15 bases between the two germline ends. Germline assignment: CDR1 LNHNV and CDR2 YYDKDF (reference sequence). CDR3 in DNA: TGTGCCACCAGCAGAGAGGACAGAGCCAAAGGGACCCAGTACTTC. Amino acid sequence: CATSREDRAKGTQYF.

This clone occurred once. The genes are TRBV4-1 and TRBJ1-1; weak D call: TRBD1 (6 bases). Germline V lookup: CDR1 MGHRA, CDR2 YSYEKL. The CDR3 has 18 residues. The V and J ends lost 1 base and 0 bases respectively, with 18 bases between them. The CDR3 coding sequence is TGCGCCAGCAGCCAAGCTGGCGGGGGCCGTACTCTGAACACTGAAGCTTTCTTT. Its translation: CASSQAGGGRTLNTEAFF.